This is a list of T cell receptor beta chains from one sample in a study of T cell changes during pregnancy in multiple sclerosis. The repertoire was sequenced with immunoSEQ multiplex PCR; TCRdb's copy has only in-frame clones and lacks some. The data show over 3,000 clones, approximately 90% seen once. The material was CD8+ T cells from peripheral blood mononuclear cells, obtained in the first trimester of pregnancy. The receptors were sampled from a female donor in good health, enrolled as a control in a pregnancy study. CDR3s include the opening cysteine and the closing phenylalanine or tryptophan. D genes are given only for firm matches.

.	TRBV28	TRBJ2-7	CASETKRVASYEQYF
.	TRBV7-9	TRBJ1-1	CAITPPGGGTEAFF
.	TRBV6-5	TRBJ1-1	CASTARGEAFF
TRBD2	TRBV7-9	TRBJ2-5	CASSSTLPGTSVLETQYF
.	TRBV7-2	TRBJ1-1	CASSSHGGAVAEAFF
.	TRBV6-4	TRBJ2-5	CASSPAPQETQYF
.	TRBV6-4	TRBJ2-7	CASSDSSEAEQYF
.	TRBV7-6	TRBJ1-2	CASGSGGSGYTF
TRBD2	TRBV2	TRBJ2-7	CASSERGTRAYEQYF
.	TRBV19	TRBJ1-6	CASSIGEQVDSPLHF
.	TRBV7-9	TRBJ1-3	CASSSRQQSSGNTIYF
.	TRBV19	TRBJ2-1	CASIGLAVNEQFF
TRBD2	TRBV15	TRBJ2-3	CATSRDGSGGYTDTQYF
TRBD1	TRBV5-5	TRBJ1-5	CASSWDRVVDQPQHF
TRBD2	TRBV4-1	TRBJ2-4	CASSQGAVLAGGPGGIQYF
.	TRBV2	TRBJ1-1	CASSARNTNTEAFF
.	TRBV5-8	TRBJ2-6	CASSLWGSPSGANVLTF
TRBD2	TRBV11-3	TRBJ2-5	CASSLSGGAQETQYF
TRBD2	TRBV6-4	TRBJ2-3	CASSYAGGTDTQYF
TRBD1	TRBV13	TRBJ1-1	CASSAGQGARAFF
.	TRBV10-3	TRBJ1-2	CAISEVVGPTGGYTF
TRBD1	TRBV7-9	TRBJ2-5	CASSSPTGAETQYF
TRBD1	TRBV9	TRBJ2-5	CASSGGGGETQYF
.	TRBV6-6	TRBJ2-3	CASTPQKAVSTDTQYF
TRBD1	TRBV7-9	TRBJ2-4	CASSFMTGYAKNIQYF
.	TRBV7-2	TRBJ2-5	CASTEIETQYF
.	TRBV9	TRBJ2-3	CASSMSGLTDTQYF
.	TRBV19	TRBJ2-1	CASRLAPKYNEQFF
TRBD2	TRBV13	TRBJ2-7	CASSTLGSGVGEQYF
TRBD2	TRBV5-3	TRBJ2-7	CARSRSQGLGTSGRNSYEQYF
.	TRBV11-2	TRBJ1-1	CASSLGSIEAFF
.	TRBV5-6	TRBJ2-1	CASSLAVKRSSYNEQFF
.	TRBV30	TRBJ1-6	CAWSLQEGNSPLHF
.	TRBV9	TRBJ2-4	CASSAASTGSKNIQYF
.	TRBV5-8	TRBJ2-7	CASSIQGSYEQYF
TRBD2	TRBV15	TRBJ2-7	CATSGLAGGSGSYEQYF
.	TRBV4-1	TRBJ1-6	CASSQALGSERNSPLHF
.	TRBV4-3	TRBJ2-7	CASSQDIGGYYEQYF
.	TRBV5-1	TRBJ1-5	CASSSEGDQPQHF
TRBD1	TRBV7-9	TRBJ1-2	CASSVGQNYGYTF
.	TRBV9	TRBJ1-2	CASSVGTLYGYTF
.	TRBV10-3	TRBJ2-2	CAISEPPRGELFF
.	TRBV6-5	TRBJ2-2	CASSPPRGTGELFF
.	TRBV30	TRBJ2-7	CASDRAYEQYF
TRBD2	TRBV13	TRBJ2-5	CASTVGGGGGETQYF
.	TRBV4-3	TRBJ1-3	CASSQDSTAAGDTIYF
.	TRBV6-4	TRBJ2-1	CATSQGRESGEQFF
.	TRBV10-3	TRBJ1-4	CAISESGQLDEKLFF
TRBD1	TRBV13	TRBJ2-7	CASSGTYRGSEQYF
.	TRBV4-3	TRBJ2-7	CASSQGGRGYEQYF
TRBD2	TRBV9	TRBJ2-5	CASSVVASGGDQYF
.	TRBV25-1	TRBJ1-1	CASRQTGGDTEAFF
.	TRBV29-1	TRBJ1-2	CSVEEGRGWRYGYTF
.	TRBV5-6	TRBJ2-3	CASSLWGHTDTQYF
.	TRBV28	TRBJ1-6	CASTAPRGPLHF
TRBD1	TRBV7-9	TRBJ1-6	CASSSHDVQGAGSPLHF
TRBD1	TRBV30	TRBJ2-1	CAWRQGYEQFF